The rows below give T cell receptor beta chains drawn from one sample of a study of shared clonotypes between healthy human individuals. TCRdb's copy holds only in-frame clones and misses some; the assay was immunoSEQ multiplex PCR. Of 2 million to 3 million clones detected, approximately 92% appear once; the ten largest clones hold about 0.13%. Sequencing input: naive CD4+ T cells sorted from blood. These receptors came from a man between 18 and 29 years old in good health. Each CDR3 is given with its conserved first and last residue. Rows may omit the clone size; those that give it use once, few, many or a size class.

size,V,J,CDR3
.,TRBV7-2,TRBJ2-5,CASSARTGKETQYF
.,TRBV7-9,TRBJ2-1,CASSSGTSGRDEQFF
.,TRBV7-8,TRBJ2-7,CASSLGAGGEQYF
.,TRBV5-6,TRBJ1-1,CASSFDRNTEAFF
.,TRBV10-3,TRBJ1-4,CAISTSPEDEKLFF
.,TRBV5-4,TRBJ1-3,CASSLGGQVYSGNTIYF
.,TRBV5-5,TRBJ2-7,CASSLRQSHSYEQYF
.,TRBV2,TRBJ1-5,CASRRTAPGQPQHF
.,TRBV2,TRBJ1-4,CASIVNGRSNEKLFF
.,TRBV5-1,TRBJ2-5,CASSAAGQGETQYF
.,TRBV21-1,TRBJ2-3,CASSKLTGELAGDVTDTQYF
.,TRBV19,TRBJ2-6,CASNLGGSGANVLTF
.,TRBV10-2,TRBJ1-1,CASSEWGVSNTEAFF
once,TRBV18,TRBJ1-4,CASSSPNHNEKLFF
.,TRBV5-1,TRBJ2-5,CASSSYPGNQETQYF
.,TRBV6-5,TRBJ2-7,CASRKTGGSYEQYF
.,TRBV7-9,TRBJ2-7,CASSLDPGNYEQYF